The 16 T cell receptor beta chains below come from one sample, sequenced in a study of spatial heterogeneity in lung cancer. Study-wide results and limits: Tumor mutation count correlated with how many alpha and beta TCRs expanded intratumorally.

Time point here: sample taken at primary tumor resection. Their antigens are not known. Via MiXCR, TCRdb re-called the 5' RACE reads, giving one row per CDR3 protein. The sample includes over 950 distinct CDR3 sequences, around a third seen only once; the top ten take 35% to 40%. The sequences come from lung tumor tissue, collected at surgery. The receptors originated from a male donor with early-stage non-small cell lung cancer.

By proportion, this clonotype is large (0.1 to 1%). This beta chain is an unintended read in a library built for alpha chains; its size means little. This chain links TRBV20-1 with TRBJ2-7; 10 bases are a match to TRBD2. This CDR3 is built from 15 residues. Unmatched junction bases numbered 7, after V lost 3 bases and J lost 2 bases. Looked up from germline, CDR1 is DFQATT and CDR2 is SNEGSKA (reference sequence). The CDR3 sequence: CSARALAGGAYEQYF. The CDR3 DNA reads TGCAGTGCTAGGGCATTAGCGGGAGGCGCCTACGAGCAGTACTTC.

For this clonotype: This beta chain slipped into a library made for alpha chains as a stray read, so its size is not meaningful. As DNA, the CDR3 is TGTGCCACCAGTGTTGAATCCGCGGGGGCCAACGTCCTGACTTTC. It specifies CATSVESAGANVLTF. The chain recombines TRBV24-1 with TRBJ2-6, with D unresolved. The germline gives CDR1 KGHDR, CDR2 SFDVKD. The CDR3 extends over 15 amino acids. Trimming shortened V by 5 bases and J by 4 bases, and 11 bases separated the two germline ends.

By sample share, this clonotype is large. Since it is a stray read in a library aimed at alpha chains, this beta chain has a size that is not meaningful. The rearrangement joins TRBV7-9 to TRBJ2-1, with unresolved D. Trimming shortened V by 5 bases and J by 10 bases, and 9 bases separated the two germline ends. The CDR3 is 11 residues long. CDR1 is SEHNR and CDR2 is FQNEAQ in the germline V gene (reference sequence). CDR3 residues: CASSLDEEQFF. The CDR3 DNA is TGTGCCAGCAGCCTAGATGAAGAGCAGTTCTTC.

On this clonotype: With the library built for alpha chains, this beta chain is off target and its frequency is not meaningful. The rearrangement joins TRBV7-9 to TRBJ2-6, with no clear D. Germline CDR1 is SEHNR and CDR2 is FQNEAQ (reference sequence). The CDR3 sequence is 14 residues long. The CDR3 sequence: CAAAESSGANVLTF. CDR3 sequence (DNA): TGTGCTGCGGCAGAGAGCTCTGGGGCCAACGTCCTGACTTTC.

This clonotype is classed as large. This beta chain represents an off-target read in a library built for alpha chains; its size is of limited meaning. The J gene is TRBJ2-6, the V gene TRBV5-4, with D perhaps matching TRBD1 (5 bases). The CDR3 has 15 residues. The V gene's germline CDR1 is SGHNT and CDR2 YYREEE (reference sequence). The V end was cut by 4 bases, the J end by 0 bases, with 8 bases between. CDR3 in DNA: TGTGCCAGCAGCGCAGGGTTCTCTGGGGCCAACGTCCTGACTTTC. Protein product: CASSAGFSGANVLTF.

This clonotype is judged medium-sized. This beta chain is an unintended read in a library built for alpha chains; its size means little. The rearrangement joins TRBV27 to TRBJ2-2, with 9 bases aligning to TRBD2. The V gene end was trimmed by 4 bases and the J gene end by 6 bases; junction bases not matched to a gene: 0. The V gene's germline CDR1 is MNHEY and CDR2 SMNVEV (reference sequence). This CDR3 comprises 13 residues. The CDR3 sequence: CASSWTSAGELFF. The DNA of the CDR3 is TGTGCCAGCAGTTGGACTAGCGCCGGGGAGCTGTTTTTT.

Note on this clonotype: This beta chain came through as a stray read in a library set up for alpha chains, and its size says little. The CDR3 nucleotides read TGCGCCAGCAGGGCTAGCGGCACCCAGTACTTC. It translates to CASRASGTQYF. The chain couples TRBV5-1 to TRBJ2-5, with 7 bases that match TRBD2. The CDR3 sequence is 11 residues long. V lost 5 bases, J lost 8 bases, and 3 bases stayed unmatched. In germline, CDR1 is SGHRS, CDR2 YFSETQ. The entire variable domain, with the rest obtained from reference TRBV5-1 and TRBJ2-5, is as follows: KAGVTQTPRYLIKTRGQQVTLSCSPISGHRSVSWYQQTPGQGLQFLFEYFSETQRNKGNFPGRFSGRQFSNSRSEMNVSTLELGDSALYLCASRASGTQYFGPGTRLLVL.

This clonotype showed up just a few times. Since it is a stray read in a library aimed at alpha chains, this beta chain has a size that is not meaningful. The chain couples TRBV20-1 to TRBJ2-1; weak D call: TRBD2 (5 bases). V was shortened by 0 bases and J by 1 base, with 13 bases between the two germline ends. The germline V gene has CDR1 DFQATT and CDR2 SNEGSKA (reference sequence). The CDR3 contains 16 residues. The CDR3 protein is CSARDGKTGSYNEQFF. The CDR3 nucleotides are TGCAGTGCTAGAGATGGGAAAACGGGATCCTACAATGAGCAGTTCTTC.

Only a few counts were recorded for this clonotype. This beta chain is an unintended read in a library built for alpha chains; its size means little. J is TRBJ1-5 and V is TRBV28, with 8 positions matching TRBD1. Germline trimming cut 6 bases from V and 2 bases from J; bases unmatched to any gene: 6. The CDR3 has 15 residues. Germline values: CDR1 MDHEN, CDR2 SYDVKM. In nucleotides, the CDR3 is TGTGCCAGCAGGCCTCCGGGACAGGGCAATCAGCCCCAGCATTTT. This translates into CASRPPGQGNQPQHF.

To note about this clonotype: Because this beta chain is a stray read in a library intended to capture alpha chains, its abundance should not be given much weight. CDR3 residues: CASRLDAETQYF. CDR3 nucleotide sequence: TGTGCCAGCAGACTGGACGCAGAGACCCAGTACTTC. V and J are TRBV7-9 and TRBJ2-5; no clear D gene. The CDR3 totals 12 residues. V was trimmed by 6 bases and J by 4 bases, leaving 9 bases between them. The germline V gene has CDR1 SEHNR and CDR2 FQNEAQ (reference sequence).

This clonotype occurred a few times. In a library made to pick up alpha chains, this beta chain is a stray read with a size that means little. The V and J genes are TRBV24-1 and TRBJ2-7; 8 nucleotides align to TRBD2. V shed 0 bases, J shed 2 bases, and the junction held 5 bases outside the gene matches. The CDR3 spans 16 residues. Germline CDR1 reads KGHDR; CDR2 reads SFDVKD. As DNA, the CDR3 is TGTGCCACCAGTGATTTGCAAACTAGCGGTACCTACGAGCAGTACTTC. Amino acids: CATSDLQTSGTYEQYF.

This clonotype is labeled large. Since it is a stray read in a library aimed at alpha chains, this beta chain has a size that is not meaningful. This chain connects TRBV11-2 to TRBJ2-7, with 7 bases matching TRBD1. Germline values: CDR1 SGHAT, CDR2 FQNNGV. The CDR3 runs to 14 residues. Trimming cost V 2 bases and J 2 bases; bases outside gene matches: 3. CDR3 nucleotide sequence: TGTGCCAGCAGCTTACTTACAGGGGCCTACGAGCAGTACTTC. Amino acids: CASSLLTGAYEQYF. Using reference TRBV11-2 and TRBJ2-7 for the parts outside the CDR3, the full variable domain is EAGVAQSPRYKIIEKRQSVAFWCNPISGHATLYWYQQILGQGPKLLIQFQNNGVVDDSQLPKDRFSAERLKGVDSTLKIQPAKLEDSAVYLCASSLLTGAYEQYFGPGTRLTVT.

Note on this clonotype: A library made for alpha chains picked up this beta chain off target, so its size means little. The chain has TRBV14 and TRBJ2-6; the match to TRBD1 covers 9 bases. Germline trimming cut 4 bases from V and 2 bases from J; bases unmatched to any gene: 12. The germline V gene has CDR1 SGHDN and CDR2 FVKESK. CDR3 length equals 19 residues. The CDR3 DNA reads as TGTGCCAGCAGCCCGGGACAGGGAGGTCTAGTGGCTGGGGCCAACGTCCTGACTTTC. It specifies CASSPGQGGLVAGANVLTF.

Of note for this clonotype: A library made for alpha chains picked up this beta chain off target, so its size means little. The chain links TRBV20-1 to TRBJ2-1; unclear D gene. This CDR3 comprises 13 residues. V lost 2 bases to trimming and J lost 8 bases, with 13 bases between them. Germline V lookup: CDR1 DFQATT, CDR2 SNEGSKA (reference sequence). CDR3 region: CSARSQSSDEQFF. The CDR3, as DNA: TGCAGTGCTAGATCACAGTCTAGTGATGAGCAGTTCTTC.

As for this clonotype: The library was built for alpha chains, so this beta chain is an off-target read and its size means little. The V call is TRBV24-1, the J call TRBJ1-5; 7 bases agree with TRBD1. The germline V gene has CDR1 KGHDR and CDR2 SFDVKD. Trimming cost V 5 bases and J 6 bases; bases outside gene matches: 12. The CDR3 loop spans 16 amino acids. The CDR3 coding sequence is TGTGCCACCAGTGTGGCGGGAGGGGGCGAAGGTCAGCCCCAGCATTTT. Translation: CATSVAGGGEGQPQHF.

Regarding this clonotype: Because this beta chain is a stray read in a library intended to capture alpha chains, its abundance should not be given much weight. The chain is built from TRBV6-1 and TRBJ1-5; D is uncertain. The length of the CDR3 is 15 residues. Per germline, CDR1 MNHNS and CDR2 SASEGT. Trimming took 7 bases from V and 1 from J, leaving 14 bases between them. Here the CDR3 DNA reads TGTGCCAGCACTCCCGGACCAGGAAGCAATCAGCCCCAGCATTTT. This encodes CASTPGPGSNQPQHF.